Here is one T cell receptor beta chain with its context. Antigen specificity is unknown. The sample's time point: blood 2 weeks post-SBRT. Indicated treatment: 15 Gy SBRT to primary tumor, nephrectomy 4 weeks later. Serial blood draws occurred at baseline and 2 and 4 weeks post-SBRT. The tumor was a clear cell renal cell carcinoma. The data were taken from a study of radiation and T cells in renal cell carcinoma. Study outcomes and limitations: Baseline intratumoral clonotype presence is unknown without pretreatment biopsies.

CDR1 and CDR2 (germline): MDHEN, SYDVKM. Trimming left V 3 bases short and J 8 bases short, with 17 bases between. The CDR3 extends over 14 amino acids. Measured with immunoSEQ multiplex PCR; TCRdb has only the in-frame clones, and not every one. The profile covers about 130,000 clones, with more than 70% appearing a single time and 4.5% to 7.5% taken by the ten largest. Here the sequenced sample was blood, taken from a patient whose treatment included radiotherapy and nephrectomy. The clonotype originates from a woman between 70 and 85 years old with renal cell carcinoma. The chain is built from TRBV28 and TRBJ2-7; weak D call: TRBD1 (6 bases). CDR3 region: CASSLWGLASKQYF. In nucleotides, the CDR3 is TGTGCCAGCAGTTTGTGGGGGCTCGCGTCGAAGCAGTACTTC.